This T cell receptor (beta chain) was identified in a study of blood T cell repertoires in COVID-19 (dated by TCRdb to the early 2020s). For the study in its entirety: Samples from collaborators originated in the United States, Italy and Spain and spanned both the acute and convalescent phases of COVID-19. The samples were drawn from the first 160 participants of the ongoing ImmuneRACE study and from some 1,300 subjects provided by 6 global collaborators. A freely available public database, intended as a resource for researchers studying the immune response to SARS-CoV-2, is where the repertoires were released. HLA class I and class II types, where available, came from metadata supplied by the sample provider rather than from assay-based typing. The sample metadata nearly always contained a de-identified subject ID, COVID-19 status, age in years and sex. The material from the prospective study consisted of cDNA or gDNA derived from T cells, B-cell-depleted T cells, or PBMCs. Subjects who had been exposed to COVID-19, were actively infected with it, or had recovered from it provided the deeply sampled blood TCRbeta repertoires that made up the dataset.

This clone was seen only a few times. Its antigen is not yet known. The record has no base qualities; no much larger clone is one base away. The paper as a whole reports these results and caveats: Clinical and demographic metadata were provided uncurated, with the amount varying by source and participant.

The immunoSEQ Assay, a bias-controlled multiplex PCR, was used to amplify TCRbeta CDR3 regions from genomic DNA. Under the source paper's analysis protocol: Within the assay, amplification of reference gene primers was used to estimate how many nucleated cells each sample contained. Sequence reads were collapsed and filtered to measure the absolute abundance of every unique TCRbeta CDR3 rearrangement. For each sample, productive Simpson clonality was calculated by taking the square root of Simpson's diversity index across productive rearrangements. The table was pulled from immuneACCESS by TCRdb, which kept in-frame rearrangements only. Such tables lose some clones; where checked, under half of the loss comes from unresolved V genes, and the rest has no known cause. V, J and clone size are taken as reported in that table, and D and trimming were inferred from the DNA itself. The sample has about 160,000 clones on record, 70% to 90% of them singletons. Roughly 1% of the sample is held by the ten biggest clonotypes.

Collaborating institutions collected whole blood in K2EDTA tubes following their own protocols. For TCRbeta analysis, collaborators shipped samples as frozen whole blood, isolated PBMCs, or DNA extracted from either of those sample types. This TCR was recovered from a man between 35 and 55 years old with acute or convalescent COVID-19. Sequencing used peripheral blood.

The DNA sequence reads TGTGCCAGCAGCCCACCGACAGGGGTGAGCACAGATACGCAGTATTTT. This is translated as CASSPPTGVSTDTQYF. The rearranged segments are TRBV7-6 and TRBJ2-3, with 8 middle bases fitting TRBD1. As encoded in the germline V gene, CDR1 is SGHVS while CDR2 is FNYEAQ. Trimming removed 5 bases from V and 0 bases from J; the gene matches leave 7 bases unexplained. From the cysteine through the phenylalanine, the CDR3 covers 16 amino acids. The kept DNA is CDR3 alone, 48 bases in frame from the first base.